The T cell receptor beta chain under discussion was sequenced for a study of shared clonotypes between healthy human individuals. TCRdb's table, derived via immunoSEQ multiplex PCR, lists solely in-frame clones and lacks some. The data hold about 180,000 clones, with 85% to 95% observed a single time. V lost 6 bases to trimming and J lost 0 bases, with 11 bases between them. Germline values: CDR1 MNHNS, CDR2 SASEGT. This CDR3 region has 15 residues. The rearrangement joins TRBV6-1 to TRBJ2-2; D perhaps matches TRBD1 (7 bases). The sample taken for sequencing was naive CD4+ T cells sorted from blood. Specified subset: CD45RA+ positively selected. The TCR was taken from a young woman in good health. In nucleotides, the CDR3 is TGTGCCAGCAGGGGGGGACAGTCGAACACCGGGGAGCTGTTTTTT. Translation: CASRGGQSNTGELFF.